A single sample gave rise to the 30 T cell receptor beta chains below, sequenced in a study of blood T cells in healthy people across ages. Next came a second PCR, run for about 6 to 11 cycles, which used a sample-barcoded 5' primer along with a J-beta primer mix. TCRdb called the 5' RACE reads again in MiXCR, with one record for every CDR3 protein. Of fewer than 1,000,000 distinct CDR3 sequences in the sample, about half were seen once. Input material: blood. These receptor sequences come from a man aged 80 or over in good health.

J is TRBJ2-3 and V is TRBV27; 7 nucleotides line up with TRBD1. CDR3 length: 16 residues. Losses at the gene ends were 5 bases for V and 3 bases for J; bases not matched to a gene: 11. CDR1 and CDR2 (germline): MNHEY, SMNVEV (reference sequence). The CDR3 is CASSRQGVRSTDTQYF. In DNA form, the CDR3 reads TGTGCCAGCAGTCGACAGGGTGTGAGGTCGACAGATACGCAGTATTTT.

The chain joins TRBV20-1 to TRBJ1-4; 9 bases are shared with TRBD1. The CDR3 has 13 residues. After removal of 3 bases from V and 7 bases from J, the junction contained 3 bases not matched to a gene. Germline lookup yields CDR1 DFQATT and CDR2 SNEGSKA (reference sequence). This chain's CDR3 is CSARGQGGEKLFF. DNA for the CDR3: TGCAGTGCTAGGGGACAGGGAGGTGAAAAACTGTTTTTT.

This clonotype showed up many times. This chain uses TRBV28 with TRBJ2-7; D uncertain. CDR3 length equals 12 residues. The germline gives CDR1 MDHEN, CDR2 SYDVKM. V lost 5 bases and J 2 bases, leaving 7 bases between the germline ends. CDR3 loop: CASSRQTYEQYF. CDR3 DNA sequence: TGTGCCAGCAGTCGGCAGACCTACGAGCAGTACTTC.

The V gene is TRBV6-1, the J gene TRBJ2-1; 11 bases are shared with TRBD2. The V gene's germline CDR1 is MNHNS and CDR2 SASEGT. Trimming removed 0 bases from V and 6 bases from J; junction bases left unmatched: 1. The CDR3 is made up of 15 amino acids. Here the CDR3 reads CASSEASGGANEQFF. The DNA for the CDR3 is TGTGCCAGCAGTGAAGCTAGCGGGGGGGCCAATGAGCAGTTCTTC.

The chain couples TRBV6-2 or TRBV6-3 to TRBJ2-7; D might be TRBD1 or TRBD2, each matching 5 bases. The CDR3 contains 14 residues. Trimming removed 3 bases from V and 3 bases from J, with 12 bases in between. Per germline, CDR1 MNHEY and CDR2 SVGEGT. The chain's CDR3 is CASSYTRAGYEQYF. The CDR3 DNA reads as TGTGCCAGCAGTTATACCAGGGCGGGCTACGAGCAGTACTTC.

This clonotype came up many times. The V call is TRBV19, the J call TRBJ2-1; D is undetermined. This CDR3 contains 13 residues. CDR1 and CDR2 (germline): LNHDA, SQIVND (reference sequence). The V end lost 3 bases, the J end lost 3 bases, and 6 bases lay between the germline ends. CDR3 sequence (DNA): TGTGCCAGTAGTATTACAAGCTACAATGAGCAGTTCTTC. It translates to CASSITSYNEQFF.

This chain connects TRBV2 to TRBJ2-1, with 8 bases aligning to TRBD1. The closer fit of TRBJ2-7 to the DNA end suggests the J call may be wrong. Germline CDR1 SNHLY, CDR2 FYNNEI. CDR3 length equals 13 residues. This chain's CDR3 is CASSWDRNNEQYF. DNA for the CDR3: TGTGCCAGCAGTTGGGACAGGAACAATGAGCAGTACTTC.

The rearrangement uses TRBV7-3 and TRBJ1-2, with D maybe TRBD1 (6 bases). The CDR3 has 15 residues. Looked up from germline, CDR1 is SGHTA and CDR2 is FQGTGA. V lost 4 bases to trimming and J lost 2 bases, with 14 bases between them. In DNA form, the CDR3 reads TGTGCCAGCAGCTATAGTCCGGGACACAACTATGGCTACACCTTC. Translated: CASSYSPGHNYGYTF. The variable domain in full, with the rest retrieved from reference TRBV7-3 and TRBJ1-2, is GAGVSQTPSNKVTEKGKYVELRCDPISGHTALYWYRQSLGQGPEFLIYFQGTGAADDSGLPNDRFFAVRPEGSVSTLKIQRTERGDSAVYLCASSYSPGHNYGYTFGSGTRLTVV.

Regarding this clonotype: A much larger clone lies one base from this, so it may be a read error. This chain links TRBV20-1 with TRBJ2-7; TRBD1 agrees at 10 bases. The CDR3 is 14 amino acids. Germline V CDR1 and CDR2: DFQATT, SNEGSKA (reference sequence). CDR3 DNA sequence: TGCAGTGCAGGTTGGGACAGGGGCTCCTACGAGCGGTACTTC. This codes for CSAGWDRGSYERYF.

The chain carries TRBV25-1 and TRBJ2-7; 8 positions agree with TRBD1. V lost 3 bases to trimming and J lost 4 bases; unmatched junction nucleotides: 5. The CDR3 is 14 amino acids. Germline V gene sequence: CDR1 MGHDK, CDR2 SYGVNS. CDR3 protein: CASSEDRVEYEQYF. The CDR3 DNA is TGTGCCAGCAGTGAGGACAGGGTTGAATACGAGCAGTACTTC.

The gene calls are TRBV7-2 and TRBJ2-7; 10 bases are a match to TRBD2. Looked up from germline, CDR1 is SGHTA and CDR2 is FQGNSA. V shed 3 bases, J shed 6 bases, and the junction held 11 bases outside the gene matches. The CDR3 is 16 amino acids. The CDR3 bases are TGTGCCAGCAGCTTGACTAGCGGGTCGAATGGGGGCGAGCAGTACTTC. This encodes CASSLTSGSNGGEQYF.

The CDR3 DNA sequence: TGTGCCAGCAAGATCCGGGACAGGGCCGACAATGAGCAGTTCTTC. Protein sequence: CASKIRDRADNEQFF. The genes are TRBV6-1 and TRBJ2-1, with TRBD1 matching over 9 bases. CDR3 size: 15 residues. Germline trimming cut 7 bases from V and 5 bases from J; bases unmatched to any gene: 9. The germline gives CDR1 MNHNS, CDR2 SASEGT.

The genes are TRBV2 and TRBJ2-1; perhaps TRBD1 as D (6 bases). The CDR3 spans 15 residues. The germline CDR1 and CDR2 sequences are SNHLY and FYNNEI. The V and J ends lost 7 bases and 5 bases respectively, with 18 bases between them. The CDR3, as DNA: TGTGCCAGCATTACTGCGGACAGAATGGACAATGAGCAGTTCTTC. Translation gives CASITADRMDNEQFF.

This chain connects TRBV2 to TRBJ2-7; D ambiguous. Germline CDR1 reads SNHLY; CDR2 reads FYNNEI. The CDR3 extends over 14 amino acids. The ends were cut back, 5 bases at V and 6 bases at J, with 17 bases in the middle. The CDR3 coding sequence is TGTGCCAGCAGTCCACGGCCGATCCTGGGCGAGCAGTACTTC. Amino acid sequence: CASSPRPILGEQYF.

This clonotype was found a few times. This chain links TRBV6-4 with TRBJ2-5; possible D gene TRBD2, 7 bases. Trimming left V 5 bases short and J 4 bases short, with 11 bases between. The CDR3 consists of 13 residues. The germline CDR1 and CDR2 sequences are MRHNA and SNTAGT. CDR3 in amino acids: CASSSGEGETQYF. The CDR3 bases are TGTGCCAGCAGTTCAGGGGAGGGAGAGACCCAGTACTTC.

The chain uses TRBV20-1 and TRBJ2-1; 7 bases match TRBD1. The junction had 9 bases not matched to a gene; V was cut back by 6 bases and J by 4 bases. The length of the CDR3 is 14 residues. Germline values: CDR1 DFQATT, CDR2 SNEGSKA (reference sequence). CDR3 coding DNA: TGCAGTGCGACGACAGGGCGGAATTACAATGAGCAGTTCTTC. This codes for CSATTGRNYNEQFF.

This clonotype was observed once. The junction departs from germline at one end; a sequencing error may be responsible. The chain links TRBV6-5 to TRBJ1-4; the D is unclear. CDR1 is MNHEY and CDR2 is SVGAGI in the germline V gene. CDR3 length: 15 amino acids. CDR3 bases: TGTGCCTGCAGTTACTCGAGAGGACTCCACGAAAAACTGTTTTTT. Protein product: CACSYSRGLHEKLFF.

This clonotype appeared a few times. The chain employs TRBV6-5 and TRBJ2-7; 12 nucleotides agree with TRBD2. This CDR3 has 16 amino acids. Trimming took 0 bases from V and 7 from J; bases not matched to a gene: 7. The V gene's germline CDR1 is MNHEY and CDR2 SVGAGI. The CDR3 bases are TGTGCCAGCAGTTACTCCAGGACTAGCGGGATAAGTGAGCAGTACTTC. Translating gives CASSYSRTSGISEQYF.

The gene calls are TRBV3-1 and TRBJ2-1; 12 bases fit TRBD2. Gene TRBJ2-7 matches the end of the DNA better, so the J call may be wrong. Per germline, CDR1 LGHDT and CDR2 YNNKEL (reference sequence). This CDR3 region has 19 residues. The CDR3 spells CASSHKGTSGLSSYNEQYF. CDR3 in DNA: TGTGCCAGCAGCCACAAAGGGACTAGCGGGCTTAGCTCCTACAATGAGCAGTACTTC.

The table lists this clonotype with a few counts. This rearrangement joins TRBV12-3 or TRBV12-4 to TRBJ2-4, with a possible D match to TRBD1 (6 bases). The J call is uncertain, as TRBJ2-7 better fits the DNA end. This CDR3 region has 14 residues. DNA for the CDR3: TGTGCCAGCAGTTTCGGCAGGGGAAGAGGCGAGCAGTACTTC. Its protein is CASSFGRGRGEQYF.

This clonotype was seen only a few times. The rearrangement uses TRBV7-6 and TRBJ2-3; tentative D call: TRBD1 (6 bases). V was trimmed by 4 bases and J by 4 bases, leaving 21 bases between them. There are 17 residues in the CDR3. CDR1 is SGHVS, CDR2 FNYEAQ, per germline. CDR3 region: CASSSPRVTGGADTQYF. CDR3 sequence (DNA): TGTGCCAGCAGCTCCCCCCGCGTGACAGGTGGGGCAGATACGCAGTATTTT.

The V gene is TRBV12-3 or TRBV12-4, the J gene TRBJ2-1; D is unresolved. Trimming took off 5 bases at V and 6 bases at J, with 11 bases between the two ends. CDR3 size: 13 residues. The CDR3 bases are TGTGCCAGCAGTGATACTCATTCCAATGAGCAGTTCTTC. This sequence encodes CASSDTHSNEQFF.

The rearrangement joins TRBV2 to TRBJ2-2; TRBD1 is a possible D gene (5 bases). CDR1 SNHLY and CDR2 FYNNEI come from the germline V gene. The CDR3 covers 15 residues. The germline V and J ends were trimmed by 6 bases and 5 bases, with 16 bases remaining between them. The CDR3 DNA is TGTGCCAGCAGCATGCAGGGCGGTATGACCGGGGAGCTGTTTTTT. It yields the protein CASSMQGGMTGELFF.

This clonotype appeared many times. This CDR3 is CSVERLAGTDTQYF. The CDR3 coding sequence is TGCAGCGTTGAAAGACTAGCGGGCACAGATACGCAGTATTTT. The chain couples TRBV29-1 to TRBJ2-3; 9 bases are a match to TRBD2. Germline CDR1 SQVTM, CDR2 ANQGSEA. J was trimmed by 1 base and V by 2 bases; bases with no gene match: 1. This CDR3 contains 14 residues.

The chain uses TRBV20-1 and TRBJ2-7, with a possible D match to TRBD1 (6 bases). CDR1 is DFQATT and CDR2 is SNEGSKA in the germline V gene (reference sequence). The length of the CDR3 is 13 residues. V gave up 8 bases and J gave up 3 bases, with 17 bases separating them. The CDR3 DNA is TGCAGTCCCACCTTGAGGGGGTACTACGAGCAGTACTTC. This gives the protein CSPTLRGYYEQYF.

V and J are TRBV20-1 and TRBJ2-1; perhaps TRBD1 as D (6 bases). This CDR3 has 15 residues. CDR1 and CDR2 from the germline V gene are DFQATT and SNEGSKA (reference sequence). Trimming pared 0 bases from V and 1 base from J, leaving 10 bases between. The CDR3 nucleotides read TGCAGTGCTAGAGACGTGAGGGGGTCCTACAATGAGCAGTTCTTC. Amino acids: CSARDVRGSYNEQFF.

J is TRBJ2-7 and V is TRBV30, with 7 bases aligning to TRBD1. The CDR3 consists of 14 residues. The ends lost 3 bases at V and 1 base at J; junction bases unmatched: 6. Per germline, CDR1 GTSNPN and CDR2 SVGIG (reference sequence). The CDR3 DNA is TGTGCCTGGAGGTATCCGGGACAGTCCTACGAGCAGTACTTC. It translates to CAWRYPGQSYEQYF.

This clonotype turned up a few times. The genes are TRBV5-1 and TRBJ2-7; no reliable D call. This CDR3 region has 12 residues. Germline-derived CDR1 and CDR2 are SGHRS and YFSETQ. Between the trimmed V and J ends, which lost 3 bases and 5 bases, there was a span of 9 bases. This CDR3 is CASSSGQHEQYF. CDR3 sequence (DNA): TGCGCCAGCAGCTCTGGGCAGCACGAGCAGTACTTC. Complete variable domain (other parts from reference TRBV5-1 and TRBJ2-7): KAGVTQTPRYLIKTRGQQVTLSCSPISGHRSVSWYQQTPGQGLQFLFEYFSETQRNKGNFPGRFSGRQFSNSRSEMNVSTLELGDSALYLCASSSGQHEQYFGPGTRLTVT.

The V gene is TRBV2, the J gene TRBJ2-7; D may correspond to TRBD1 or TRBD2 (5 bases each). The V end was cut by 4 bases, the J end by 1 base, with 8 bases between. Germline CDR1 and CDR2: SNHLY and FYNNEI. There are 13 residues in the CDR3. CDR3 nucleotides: TGTGCCAGCAGTGGGGACCTTTCCTACGAGCAGTACTTC. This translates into CASSGDLSYEQYF.

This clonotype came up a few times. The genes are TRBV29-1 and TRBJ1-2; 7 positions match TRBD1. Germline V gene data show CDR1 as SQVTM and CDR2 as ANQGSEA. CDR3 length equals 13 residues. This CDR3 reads CNTYRGELLYYTF. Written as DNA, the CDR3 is TGCAACACCTACAGGGGTGAATTACTTTACTACACCTTC.